This TCR beta chain was sequenced in a study of shared clonotypes between healthy human individuals. Study-level findings and limits: Memory subsets generally showed smaller estimated richness than naive subsets did. Shared clonotypes: roughly 4.5% naive CD4, about 3.3% naive CD8, about 2.4% memory CD4, 0.4% to 0.45% memory CD8. Incompleteness in sorted-subset sequencing, despite large depth, was shown by rarefaction.

Worth noting for this clone: Antigen: not known.

The V segment lost 5 bases and the J segment 9 bases; nucleotides outside the gene matches: 10. Per the germline V gene, CDR1 is GTSNPN and CDR2 is SVGIG (reference sequence). The CDR3 totals 14 residues. Healthy HIV-negative adults with no recent acute infections or vaccinations were recruited as donors. This table comes from immunoSEQ multiplex PCR, and its TCRdb copy is limited to in-frame clones, with some not included. The sample contains roughly 2.6 million clones, approximately 90% of which appear only once. The genes are TRBV30 and TRBJ2-5, with 12 bases identical to TRBD2. This TCR was recovered from a young man in good health. The sequenced sample consisted of naive CD4+ T cells sorted from blood. Subset described: CD45RA+ positively selected. CDR3 sequence reads: CAWRTSGAGEAQYF. In DNA, the CDR3 is TGTGCCTGGCGGACTAGCGGGGCTGGGGAGGCCCAGTACTTC.